What follows is one T cell receptor beta chain and its context. Trimming took 8 bases from V and 2 from J, leaving 12 bases between them. The CDR3 has 13 residues. CDR1 and CDR2 from the germline V gene are KGHSH and LQKENI. This specimen comes from a study of blood T cell repertoires in COVID-19. Study-wide context: From the United States, Italy and Spain came samples of acute and convalescent COVID-19. The cDNA or gDNA used as material had been derived from T cells, B-cell-depleted T cells, or PBMCs.

Per the original methods: Quantification of nucleated cells was approximated via reference gene primer amplification. Sequencing used immunoSEQ multiplex PCR; TCRdb keeps in-frame clones, though not all of them. D and trimming were read from the DNA, whereas the V and J calls and clone size are those reported in that table. The sample shows tens of thousands of clones, roughly 80% of them seen only once. The J gene is TRBJ1-1, the V gene TRBV18, with a weak D call TRBD1 (6 bases). The TCR originated in a man aged 50 or older with active COVID-19. What was sequenced was peripheral blood. This CDR3 reads CASVRGVNTEAFF. The CDR3, as DNA: TGTGCCAGCGTCAGGGGAGTAAACACTGAAGCTTTCTTT.